What follows are 27 T cell receptor beta chains derived from one specimen sequenced in a study of vaccination and CD4 T cells after COVID-19 (dated by TCRdb to between 2021 and 2022). Library prep was done by PCR. Sequencing instrument: Illumina iSeq 100. At the Johns Hopkins FTIC core, DNA from the cultured CD4+ T cells underwent TCR sequencing with the Oncomine TCR Beta short-read assay. TCRdb itself trimmed the public reads at Q25 with fastp, ran MiXCR and retained productive beta chains. Merged by CDR3 protein, the rows form single entries marked with the most common genes and DNA. The sample includes 15,000 to 20,000 distinct CDR3 sequences, with about 46% observed a single time. Approximately 12% of the sample belongs to the ten largest clones. No cognate antigen is known for these TCRs. The meaning of the sample's treatment or condition label: roughly ten-day PBMC culture with coronavirus spike peptide pools or control peptides (ViraFEST assay).

Specimen: CD4+ T cells from blood, cultured in vitro. The receptors originated from a human donor who had recovered from COVID-19.

The V and J genes are TRBV20-1 and TRBJ2-2; 9 bases map to TRBD2. The CDR3 loop spans 18 amino acids. The V gene end was trimmed by 6 bases and the J gene end by 3 bases; junction bases not matched to a gene: 17. The germline CDR1 and CDR2 sequences are DFQATT and SNEGSKA (reference sequence). CDR3 DNA: TGCAGTGCACAGGGACTAAGCGGGGGGACCCCGTACACCGGGGAGCTGTTTTTT. The encoded protein is CSAQGLSGGTPYTGELFF.

The V call is TRBV20-1, the J call TRBJ1-5; perhaps TRBD1 as D (5 bases). Per the germline V gene, CDR1 is DFQATT and CDR2 is SNEGSKA (reference sequence). CDR3 length equals 13 residues. V lost 3 bases and J 5 bases, leaving 11 bases between the germline ends. The CDR3 region is CSARATGDQPQHF. The CDR3 nucleotides read TGCAGTGCTAGGGCAACAGGAGATCAGCCCCAGCATTTT.

The V and J genes are TRBV23-1 and TRBJ2-3, with TRBD2 matching over 9 bases. TRBV23-1 is recorded as an ORF, its role being uncertain. V shed 3 bases, J shed 2 bases, and the junction held 3 bases outside the gene matches. CDR3 size: 15 residues. The CDR3 spells CASSHLAGITDTQYF. As DNA, the CDR3 is TGCGCCAGCAGTCACCTAGCGGGAATCACAGATACGCAGTATTTT.

This clonotype was seen more than once but under ten times. This rearrangement joins TRBV7-2 to TRBJ1-1; no clear D gene. Looked up from germline, CDR1 is SGHTA and CDR2 is FQGNSA. CDR3 length: 16 residues. V lost 5 bases to trimming and J lost 4 bases, with 20 bases between them. In DNA form, the CDR3 reads TGTGCCAGCAGCCCCCGGGGAGGCAGTCTATTCACTGAAGCTTTCTTT. This translates into CASSPRGGSLFTEAFF.

V and J are TRBV24-1 and TRBJ2-2, with 8 bases identical to TRBD1. V lost 3 bases to trimming and J lost 2 bases; unmatched junction nucleotides: 4. Germline V gene lookup returns CDR1 KGHDR and CDR2 SFDVKD. The CDR3 is 16 amino acids. The DNA of the CDR3 is TGTGCCACCAGTGATAACAGGGGGAAAAACACCGGGGAGCTGTTTTTT. This codes for CATSDNRGKNTGELFF.

The rearrangement links TRBV7-9 to TRBJ1-3; D call uncertain. Germline values: CDR1 SEHNR, CDR2 FQNEAQ (reference sequence). CDR3 length: 12 residues. Trimming stripped 5 bases from V and 4 bases from J, with 6 bases between. CDR3 region: CASSRTGNTIYF. The CDR3 nucleotides read TGTGCCAGCAGCAGGACCGGAAACACCATATATTTT.

As DNA, the CDR3 is TGTGCCAGCAGTGAATTGTCCAGGAACTATGGCTACACCTTC. This codes for CASSELSRNYGYTF. The chain is built from TRBV25-1 and TRBJ1-2; D not resolved. V lost 1 base, J lost 2 bases, and 8 bases lay in between. The CDR3 has 14 residues. In germline, CDR1 is MGHDK, CDR2 SYGVNS.

The rearrangement links TRBV12-3 or TRBV12-4 to TRBJ2-2, with 7 bases lining up with TRBD1. The CDR3 extends over 15 amino acids. The V and J ends lost 7 bases and 4 bases, in that order; junction bases with no gene match: 9. This CDR3 reads CASTPTGSFTGELFF. In DNA, the CDR3 is TGTGCCAGCACCCCGACAGGGAGTTTCACCGGGGAGCTGTTTTTT.

The chain carries TRBV7-9 and TRBJ1-2; D is ambiguous. There are 13 residues in the CDR3. V was cut by 5 bases and J by 0 bases, with 7 bases left in between. From germline, CDR1 is SEHNR and CDR2 FQNEAQ (reference sequence). CDR3 region: CASSPATNYGYTF. The CDR3, as DNA: TGTGCCAGCAGCCCCGCCACTAACTATGGCTACACCTTC. The complete variable domain, with remaining parts taken from reference TRBV7-9 and TRBJ1-2, reads DTGVSQNPRHKITKRGQNVTFRCDPISEHNRLYWYRQTLGQGPEFLTYFQNEAQLEKSRLLSDRFSAERPKGSFSTLEIQRTEQGDSAMYLCASSPATNYGYTFGSGTRLTVV.

The rearrangement joins TRBV19 to TRBJ1-6; D not resolved. The V and J ends lost 2 bases and 10 bases respectively, with 12 bases between them. The CDR3 totals 14 residues. Germline CDR1 is LNHDA and CDR2 is SQIVND (reference sequence). The CDR3 bases are TGTGCCAGTAGTATAATTGGGGTTGGGTCACCCCTCCACTTT. Translated, it gives CASSIIGVGSPLHF.

The chain has TRBV20-1 and TRBJ2-7; weak D call: TRBD2 (5 bases). This CDR3 comprises 15 residues. The V gene lost 0 bases and the J gene lost 2 bases, with 14 bases spanning the gap. The germline gives CDR1 DFQATT, CDR2 SNEGSKA (reference sequence). The CDR3 sequence is CSARDGEGPTYEQYF. DNA of the CDR3: TGCAGTGCTAGAGACGGGGAAGGACCGACCTACGAGCAGTACTTC.

This sequence joins TRBV7-2 and TRBJ1-6; the D is unclear. The germline V gene has CDR1 SGHTA and CDR2 FQGNSA. There are 13 residues in the CDR3. V lost 4 bases and J 7 bases, leaving 8 bases between the germline ends. CDR3 in amino acids: CASSSVSNSPLHF. As DNA, the CDR3 is TGTGCCAGCAGCTCCGTTTCGAATTCACCCCTCCACTTT.

This clonotype occurred a few times. V gene TRBV19 combines with J gene TRBJ1-1, with D possibly matching TRBD1 (5 bases). With 6 bases removed from V and 4 bases from J, the gap between germline ends came to 12 bases. The CDR3 is 13 amino acids. CDR1 LNHDA and CDR2 SQIVND come from the germline V gene (reference sequence). CDR3 nucleotide sequence: TGTGCCAGTAGCATCCAGGGAGGCACTGAAGCTTTCTTT. It is translated as CASSIQGGTEAFF.

The rearrangement uses TRBV20-1 and TRBJ2-6; D not resolved. Germline assignment: CDR1 DFQATT and CDR2 SNEGSKA (reference sequence). Trimming removed 5 bases at V and 3 bases at J, with 5 bases between. This CDR3 region has 12 residues. The CDR3 sequence: CSAGGGANVLTF. Here the CDR3 DNA reads TGCAGTGCTGGTGGTGGGGCCAACGTCCTGACTTTC.

This chain joins TRBV12-3 or TRBV12-4 and TRBJ2-1, with 7 bases lining up with TRBD2. The V gene end was trimmed by 3 bases and the J gene end by 4 bases; junction bases not matched to a gene: 3. This CDR3 region has 14 residues. The CDR3 DNA reads TGTGCCAGCAGTTTCGGTAGCGGGTACAATGAGCAGTTCTTC. Translated: CASSFGSGYNEQFF.

The table lists this clonotype with a count of one. The chain has TRBV30 and TRBJ2-2; 9 bases line up with TRBD1. With 1 base clipped from V and 5 bases from J, the junction kept 14 bases outside the gene matches. Looked up from germline, CDR1 is GTSNPN and CDR2 is SVGIG (reference sequence). The CDR3 sequence is 18 residues long. CDR3: CAWSAFTGGFEYTGELFF. The CDR3 bases are TGTGCCTGGAGTGCCTTCACAGGGGGCTTCGAATATACCGGGGAGCTGTTTTTT. Using reference TRBV30 and TRBJ2-2 for the parts outside the CDR3, the full variable domain is SQTIHQWPATLVQPVGSPLSLECTVEGTSNPNLYWYRQAAGRGLQLLFYSVGIGQISSEVPQNLSASRPQDRQFILSSKKLLLSDSGFYLCAWSAFTGGFEYTGELFFGEGSRLTVL.

In its sample, this clonotype was seen a few times. This sequence joins TRBV7-2 and TRBJ1-2; D might be TRBD1 (5 bases). The CDR3 extends over 13 amino acids. Trimming removed 6 bases from V and 5 bases from J, with 13 bases in between. Germline-derived CDR1 and CDR2 are SGHTA and FQGNSA. The CDR3 DNA sequence: TGTGCCAGCAGTTCCGGGACTTATTATGGCTACACCTTC. It codes for CASSSGTYYGYTF. The full variable domain, completed using reference TRBV7-2 and TRBJ1-2, is GAGVSQSPSNKVTEKGKDVELRCDPISGHTALYWYRQSLGQGLEFLIYFQGNSAPDKSGLPSDRFSAERTGGSVSTLTIQRTQQEDSAVYLCASSSGTYYGYTFGSGTRLTVV.

V usage is TRBV7-2 and J usage is TRBJ2-3, with 9 nucleotides matching TRBD2. The CDR3 totals 16 residues. Trimming at V came to 4 bases and at J to 3 bases, leaving 8 bases not matched to a gene. Per the germline V gene, CDR1 is SGHTA and CDR2 is FQGNSA. The CDR3 DNA reads TGTGCCAGCAGCTCCCGAGCGGGGGGAGTGACAGATACGCAGTATTTT. Its translation is CASSSRAGGVTDTQYF.

The V and J genes are TRBV24-1 and TRBJ2-3; no clear D. From germline, CDR1 is KGHDR and CDR2 SFDVKD. The V end was cut by 3 bases, the J end by 3 bases, with 9 bases between. The CDR3 has 14 amino acids. DNA for the CDR3: TGTGCCACCAGTGATCGTGGAGCTACAGATACGCAGTATTTT. It translates to CATSDRGATDTQYF.

The rearrangement uses TRBV11-1 and TRBJ1-1; 7 nucleotides line up with TRBD1. J was trimmed by 0 bases and V by 6 bases; bases with no gene match: 4. This CDR3 contains 14 residues. Germline values: CDR1 SGHAT, CDR2 FQDESV (reference sequence). The CDR3 DNA is TGTGCCAGCAGACAGACAGGGTTGAACACTGAAGCTTTCTTT. It is translated as CASRQTGLNTEAFF.

The chain employs TRBV7-8 and TRBJ2-3; D might be TRBD2 (6 bases). Germline V gene sequence: CDR1 SGHVS, CDR2 FQNEAQ. V dropped 1 base and J dropped 5 bases, with 22 bases sitting between them. The CDR3 loop spans 18 amino acids. CDR3 sequence reads: CASSLEAVWGERGDTQYF. CDR3 in DNA: TGTGCCAGCAGCTTAGAGGCCGTATGGGGGGAGAGGGGAGATACGCAGTATTTT.

The sample holds a few counts of this clonotype. The chain links TRBV30 to TRBJ1-1; D possibly corresponds to TRBD1 (5 bases). Germline CDR1 GTSNPN, CDR2 SVGIG (reference sequence). This CDR3 comprises 13 residues. V was clipped by 5 bases and J by 1 base, with 11 bases between them. In DNA form, the CDR3 reads TGTGCCTGGGGGGGAATTTGGAACACTGAAGCTTTCTTT. Residues: CAWGGIWNTEAFF. Based on the CDR3 plus reference TRBV30 and TRBJ1-1, the full variable domain is SQTIHQWPATLVQPVGSPLSLECTVEGTSNPNLYWYRQAAGRGLQLLFYSVGIGQISSEVPQNLSASRPQDRQFILSSKKLLLSDSGFYLCAWGGIWNTEAFFGQGTRLTVV.

This clonotype is medium-sized in the sample. V and J are TRBV2 and TRBJ2-2; 7 nucleotides agree with TRBD2. This CDR3 contains 14 residues. Germline CDR1 SNHLY, CDR2 FYNNEI. The ends lost 6 bases at V and 2 bases at J; junction bases unmatched: 3. DNA of the CDR3: TGTGCCAGCAGGACTAGCACCAACACCGGGGAGCTGTTTTTT. Protein: CASRTSTNTGELFF.

This sequence joins TRBV7-9 and TRBJ2-2, with a possible D match to TRBD1 (6 bases). Trimming cost V 4 bases and J 7 bases, with 13 bases left between them. Germline values: CDR1 SEHNR, CDR2 FQNEAQ (reference sequence). This CDR3 is 14 amino acids long. In nucleotides, the CDR3 is TGTGCCAGCAGCTGGGCAAGCAGGGGCGGGGAGCTGTTTTTT. Translation gives CASSWASRGGELFF. Based on the CDR3 plus reference TRBV7-9 and TRBJ2-2, the full variable domain is DTGVSQNPRHKITKRGQNVTFRCDPISEHNRLYWYRQTLGQGPEFLTYFQNEAQLEKSRLLSDRFSAERPKGSFSTLEIQRTEQGDSAMYLCASSWASRGGELFFGEGSRLTVL.

This chain joins TRBV20-1 and TRBJ1-6; D remains ambiguous. The CDR3 consists of 15 residues. Trimming removed 6 bases at V and 10 bases at J, with 22 bases between. CDR1 DFQATT and CDR2 SNEGSKA come from the germline V gene (reference sequence). CDR3 amino acids: CSALGRAGFGSPLHF. The CDR3 DNA sequence: TGCAGTGCGTTAGGGCGGGCAGGTTTTGGGTCACCCCTCCACTTT.

This clonotype was seen a handful of times. This chain connects TRBV19 to TRBJ1-5; D call uncertain. CDR1 and CDR2 (germline): LNHDA, SQIVND (reference sequence). The CDR3 is 15 amino acids. V gave up 2 bases and J gave up 0 bases, with 8 bases separating them. CDR3 in amino acids: CASSIRGPSNQPQHF. The DNA for the CDR3 is TGTGCCAGTAGTATACGTGGACCTAGCAATCAGCCCCAGCATTTT.

V usage is TRBV4-3 and J usage is TRBJ2-1; 8 positions match TRBD1. The length of the CDR3 is 15 residues. The V gene's germline CDR1 is LGHNA and CDR2 YSLEER. With V trimmed by 0 bases and J by 4 bases, 2 bases remained unmatched. The DNA for the CDR3 is TGCGCCAGCAGCCAAGACCAGGGGGCTTACAATGAGCAGTTCTTC. Its protein is CASSQDQGAYNEQFF.